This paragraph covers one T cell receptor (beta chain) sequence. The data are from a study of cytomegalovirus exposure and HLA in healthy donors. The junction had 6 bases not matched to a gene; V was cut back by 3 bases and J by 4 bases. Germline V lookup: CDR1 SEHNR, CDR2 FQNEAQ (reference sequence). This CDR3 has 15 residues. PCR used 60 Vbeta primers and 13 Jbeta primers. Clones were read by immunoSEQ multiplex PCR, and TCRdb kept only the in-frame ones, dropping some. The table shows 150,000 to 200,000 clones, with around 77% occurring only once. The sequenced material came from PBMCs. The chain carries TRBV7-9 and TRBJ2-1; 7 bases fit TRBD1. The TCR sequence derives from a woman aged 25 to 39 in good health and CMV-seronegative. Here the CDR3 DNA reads TGTGCCAGCAGCTTCCGGGACAGCCTATACAATGAGCAGTTCTTC. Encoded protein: CASSFRDSLYNEQFF. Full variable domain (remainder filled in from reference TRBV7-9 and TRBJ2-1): DTGVSQNPRHKITKRGQNVTFRCDPISEHNRLYWYRQTLGQGPEFLTYFQNEAQLEKSRLLSDRFSAERPKGSFSTLEIQRTEQGDSAMYLCASSFRDSLYNEQFFGPGTRLTVL.